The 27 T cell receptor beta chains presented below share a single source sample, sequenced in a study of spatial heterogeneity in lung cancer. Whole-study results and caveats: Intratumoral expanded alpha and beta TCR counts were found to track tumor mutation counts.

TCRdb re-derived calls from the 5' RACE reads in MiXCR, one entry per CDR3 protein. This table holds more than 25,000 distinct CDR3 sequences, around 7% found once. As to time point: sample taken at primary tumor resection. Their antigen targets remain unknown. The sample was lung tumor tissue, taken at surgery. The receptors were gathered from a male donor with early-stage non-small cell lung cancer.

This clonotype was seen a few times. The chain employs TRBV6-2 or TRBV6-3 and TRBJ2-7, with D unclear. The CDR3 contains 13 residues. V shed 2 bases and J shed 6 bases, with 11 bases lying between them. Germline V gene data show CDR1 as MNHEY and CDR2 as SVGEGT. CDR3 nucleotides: TGTGCCAGCAGTTACGGGCGAGGCGCCGAGCAGTACTTC. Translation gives CASSYGRGAEQYF.

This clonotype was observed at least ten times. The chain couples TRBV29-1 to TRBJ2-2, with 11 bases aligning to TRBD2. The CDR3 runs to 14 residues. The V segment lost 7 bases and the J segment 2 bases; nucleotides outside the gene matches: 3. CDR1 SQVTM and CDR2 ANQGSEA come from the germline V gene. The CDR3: CSGGLAANTGELFF. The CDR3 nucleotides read TGCAGCGGGGGACTAGCGGCAAACACCGGGGAGCTGTTTTTT.

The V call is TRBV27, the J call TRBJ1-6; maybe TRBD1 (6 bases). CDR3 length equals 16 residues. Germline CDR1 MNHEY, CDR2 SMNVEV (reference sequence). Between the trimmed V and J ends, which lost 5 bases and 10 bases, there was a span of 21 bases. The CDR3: CASSPVTGYGGSPLHF. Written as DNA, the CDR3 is TGTGCCAGCAGTCCGGTGACAGGCTACGGGGGGTCACCCCTCCACTTT.

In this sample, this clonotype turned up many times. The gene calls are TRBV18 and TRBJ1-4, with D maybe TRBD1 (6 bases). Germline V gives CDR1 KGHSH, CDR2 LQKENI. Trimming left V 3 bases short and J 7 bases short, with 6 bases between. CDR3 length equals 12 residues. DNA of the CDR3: TGTGCCAGCTCACCGGGGGCTGAAAAACTGTTTTTT. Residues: CASSPGAEKLFF.

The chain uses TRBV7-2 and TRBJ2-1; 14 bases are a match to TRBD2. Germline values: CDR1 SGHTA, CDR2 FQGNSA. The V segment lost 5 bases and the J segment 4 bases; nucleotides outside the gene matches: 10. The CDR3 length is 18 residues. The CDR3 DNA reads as TGTGCCAGCAGCCCACTGAGGACTAGCGGGGGGCCATACAATGAGCAGTTCTTC. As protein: CASSPLRTSGGPYNEQFF.

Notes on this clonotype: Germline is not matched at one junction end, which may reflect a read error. The CDR3 DNA sequence: TGTGCCAGCGGTTTGAGCGGGGGGGCCGAAAACATTCAGTACTTC. This codes for CASGLSGGAENIQYF. The chain links TRBV12-3 or TRBV12-4 to TRBJ2-4; 10 bases are shared with TRBD2. This CDR3 spans 15 amino acids.

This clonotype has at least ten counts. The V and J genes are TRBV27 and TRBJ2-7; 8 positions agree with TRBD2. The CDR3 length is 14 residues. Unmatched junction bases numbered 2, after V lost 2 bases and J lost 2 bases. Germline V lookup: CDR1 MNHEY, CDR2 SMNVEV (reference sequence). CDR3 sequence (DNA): TGTGCCAGCAGTTTAGAGCGGGGGCCCTACGAGCAGTACTTC. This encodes CASSLERGPYEQYF.

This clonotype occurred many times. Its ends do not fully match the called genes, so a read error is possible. CDR3 bases: TGTGCCAGCAGCGGACGGCGCGCCTCCGACGAGCAGTACTTC. This translates into CASSGRRASDEQYF. V is TRBV9 and J is TRBJ2-7; D is unresolved. In germline, CDR1 is SGDLS, CDR2 YYNGEE. The CDR3 spans 14 residues.

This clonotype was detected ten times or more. The CDR3 DNA follows: TGCAGTGCTACTTGGGGAGAATCTGAAGCTTTCTTT. This encodes CSATWGESEAFF. The genes are TRBV20-1 and TRBJ1-1; D is unclear. V dropped 4 bases and J dropped 6 bases, with 12 bases sitting between them. CDR3 length: 12 residues. Germline CDR1 and CDR2: DFQATT and SNEGSKA (reference sequence).

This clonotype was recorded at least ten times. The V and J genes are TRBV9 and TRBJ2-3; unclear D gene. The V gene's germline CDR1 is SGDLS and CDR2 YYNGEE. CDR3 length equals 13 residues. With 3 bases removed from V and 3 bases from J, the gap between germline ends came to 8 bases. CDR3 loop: CASSETGTDTQYF. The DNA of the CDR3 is TGTGCCAGCAGCGAGACCGGTACAGATACGCAGTATTTT.

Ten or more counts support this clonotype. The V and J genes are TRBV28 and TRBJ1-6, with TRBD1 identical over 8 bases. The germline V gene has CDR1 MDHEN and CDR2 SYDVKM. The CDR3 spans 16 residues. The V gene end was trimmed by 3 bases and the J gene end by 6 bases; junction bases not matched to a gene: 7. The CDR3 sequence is CASSFKTGEFNSPLHF. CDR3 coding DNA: TGTGCCAGCAGTTTCAAGACAGGGGAATTTAATTCACCCCTCCACTTT.

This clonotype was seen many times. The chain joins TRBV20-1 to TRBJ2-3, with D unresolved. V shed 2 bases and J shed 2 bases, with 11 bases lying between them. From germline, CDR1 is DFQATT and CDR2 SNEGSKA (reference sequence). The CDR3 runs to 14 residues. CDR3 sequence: CSARLMLNTDTQYF. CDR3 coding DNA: TGCAGTGCTAGACTCATGTTGAACACAGATACGCAGTATTTT.

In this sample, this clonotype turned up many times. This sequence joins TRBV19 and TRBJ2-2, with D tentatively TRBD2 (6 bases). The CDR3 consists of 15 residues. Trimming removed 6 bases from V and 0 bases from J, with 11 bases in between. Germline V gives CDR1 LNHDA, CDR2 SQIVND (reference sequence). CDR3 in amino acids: CASRRDSANTGELFF. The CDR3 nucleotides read TGTGCCAGTAGACGGGACTCCGCGAACACCGGGGAGCTGTTTTTT.

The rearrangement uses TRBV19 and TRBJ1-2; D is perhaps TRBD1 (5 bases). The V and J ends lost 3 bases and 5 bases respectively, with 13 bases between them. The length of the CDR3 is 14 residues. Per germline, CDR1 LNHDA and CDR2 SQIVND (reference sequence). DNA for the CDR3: TGTGCCAGTAGTATCCAGGGAACCTTATATGGCTACACCTTC. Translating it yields CASSIQGTLYGYTF.

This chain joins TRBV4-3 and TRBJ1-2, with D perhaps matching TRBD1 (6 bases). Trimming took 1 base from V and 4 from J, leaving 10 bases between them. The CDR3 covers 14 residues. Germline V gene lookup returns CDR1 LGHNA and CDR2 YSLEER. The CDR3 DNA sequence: TGCGCCAGCAGCCAAGCCGGGGGCGGCTATGGCTACACCTTC. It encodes CASSQAGGGYGYTF.

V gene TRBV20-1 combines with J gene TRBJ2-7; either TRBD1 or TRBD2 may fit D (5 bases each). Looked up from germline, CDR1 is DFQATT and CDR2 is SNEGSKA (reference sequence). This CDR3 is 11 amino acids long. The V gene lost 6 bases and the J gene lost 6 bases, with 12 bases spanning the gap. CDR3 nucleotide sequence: TGCAGTGCGCGAGGGGACGGCGAGCAGTACTTC. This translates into CSARGDGEQYF.

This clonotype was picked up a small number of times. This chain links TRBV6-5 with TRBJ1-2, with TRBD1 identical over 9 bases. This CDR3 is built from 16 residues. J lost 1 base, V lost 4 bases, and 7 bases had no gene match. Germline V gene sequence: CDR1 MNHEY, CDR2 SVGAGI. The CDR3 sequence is CASSFSGTGFNYGYTF. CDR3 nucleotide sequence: TGTGCCAGCAGTTTCTCCGGGACAGGGTTTAACTATGGCTACACCTTC.

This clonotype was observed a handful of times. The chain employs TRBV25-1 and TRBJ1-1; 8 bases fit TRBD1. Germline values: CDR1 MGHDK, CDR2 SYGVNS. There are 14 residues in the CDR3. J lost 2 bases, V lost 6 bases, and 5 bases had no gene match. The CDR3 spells CASRKQGVNTEAFF. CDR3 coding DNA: TGTGCCAGCAGGAAACAGGGGGTCAACACTGAAGCTTTCTTT.

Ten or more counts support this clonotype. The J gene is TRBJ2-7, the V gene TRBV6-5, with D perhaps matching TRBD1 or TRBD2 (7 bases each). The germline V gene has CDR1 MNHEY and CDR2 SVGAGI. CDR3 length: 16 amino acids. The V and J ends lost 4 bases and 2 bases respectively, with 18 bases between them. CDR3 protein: CASSSNQGGKAYEQYF. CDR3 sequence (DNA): TGTGCCAGCAGTTCCAATCAGGGGGGGAAAGCCTACGAGCAGTACTTC.

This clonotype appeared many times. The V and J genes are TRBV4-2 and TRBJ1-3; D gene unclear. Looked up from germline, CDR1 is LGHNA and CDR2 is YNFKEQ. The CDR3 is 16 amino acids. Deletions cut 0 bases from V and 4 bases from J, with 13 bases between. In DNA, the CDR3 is TGTGCCAGCAGCCAAGAAACCAGACTAGACGGAAACACCATATATTTT. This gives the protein CASSQETRLDGNTIYF.

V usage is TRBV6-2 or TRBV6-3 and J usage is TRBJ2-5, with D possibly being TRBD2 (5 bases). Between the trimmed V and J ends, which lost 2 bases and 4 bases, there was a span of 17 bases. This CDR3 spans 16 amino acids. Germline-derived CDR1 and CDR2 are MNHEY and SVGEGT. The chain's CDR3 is CASSYGEFQTGETQYF. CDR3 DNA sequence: TGTGCCAGCAGTTACGGGGAGTTTCAAACCGGAGAGACCCAGTACTTC.

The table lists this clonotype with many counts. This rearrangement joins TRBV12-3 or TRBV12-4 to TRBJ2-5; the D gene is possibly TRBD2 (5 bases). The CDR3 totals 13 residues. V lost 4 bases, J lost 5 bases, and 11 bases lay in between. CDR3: CASSSSGSETQYF. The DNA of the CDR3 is TGTGCCAGCAGTTCCAGCGGTTCGGAGACCCAGTACTTC.

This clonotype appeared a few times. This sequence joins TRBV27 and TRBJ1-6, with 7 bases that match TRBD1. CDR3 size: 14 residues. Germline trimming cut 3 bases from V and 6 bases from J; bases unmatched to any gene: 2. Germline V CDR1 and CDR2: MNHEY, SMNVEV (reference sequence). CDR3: CASSFRDSNSPLHF. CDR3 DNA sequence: TGTGCCAGCAGTTTCCGGGACAGTAATTCACCCCTCCACTTT.

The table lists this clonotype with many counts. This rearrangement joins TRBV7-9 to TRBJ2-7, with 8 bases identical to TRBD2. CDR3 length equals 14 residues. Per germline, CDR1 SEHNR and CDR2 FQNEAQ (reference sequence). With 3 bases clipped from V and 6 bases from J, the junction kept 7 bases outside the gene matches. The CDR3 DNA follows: TGTGCCAGCAGCTTTGAGCGGGGGTGGGCCGAGCAGTACTTC. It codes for CASSFERGWAEQYF.

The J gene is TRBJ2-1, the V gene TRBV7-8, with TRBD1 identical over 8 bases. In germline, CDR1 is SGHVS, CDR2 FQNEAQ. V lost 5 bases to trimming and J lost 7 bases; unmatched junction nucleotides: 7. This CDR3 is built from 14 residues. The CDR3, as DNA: TGTGCCAGCAGCCCGCGGACAGGGTATAATGAGCAGTTCTTC. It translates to CASSPRTGYNEQFF.

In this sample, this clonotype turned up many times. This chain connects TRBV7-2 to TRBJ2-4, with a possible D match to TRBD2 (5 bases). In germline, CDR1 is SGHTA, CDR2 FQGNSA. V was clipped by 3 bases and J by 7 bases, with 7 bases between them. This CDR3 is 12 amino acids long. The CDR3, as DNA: TGTGCCAGCAGCTTCATAGCGAACATTCAGTACTTC. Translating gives CASSFIANIQYF.

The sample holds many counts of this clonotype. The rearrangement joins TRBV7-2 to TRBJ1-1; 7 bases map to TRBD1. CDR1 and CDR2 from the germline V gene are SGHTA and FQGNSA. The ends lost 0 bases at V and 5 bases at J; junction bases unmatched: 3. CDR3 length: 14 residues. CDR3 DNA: TGTGCCAGCAGCTTAGCAAGGGGGCTGACTGAAGCTTTCTTT. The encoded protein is CASSLARGLTEAFF.